These 14 T cell receptor beta chains share one sample of origin, sequenced in a study of T cell responses to AZD1222 COVID-19 vaccine. Method: immunoSEQ multiplex PCR; TCRdb's copy keeps in-frame clones and lacks some. The sample carries approximately 150,000 clones, roughly nine tenths recorded once. Sample: peripheral blood, taken on day 0 of AZD1222 vaccination. Every receptor here comes from an adult in good health.

Only a few counts were recorded for this clone. J is TRBJ2-7 and V is TRBV7-9, with no clear D. V was pared by 5 bases and J by 2 bases, with 10 bases between. The CDR3 runs 13 residues. Germline CDR1 SEHNR, CDR2 FQNEAQ (reference sequence). In nucleotides, the CDR3 is TGTGCCAGCAGCCACGGTGGGGCCTACGAGCAGTACTTC. It encodes CASSHGGAYEQYF. The full variable domain, with the rest looked up from reference TRBV7-9 and TRBJ2-7, is DTGVSQNPRHKITKRGQNVTFRCDPISEHNRLYWYRQTLGQGPEFLTYFQNEAQLEKSRLLSDRFSAERPKGSFSTLEIQRTEQGDSAMYLCASSHGGAYEQYFGPGTRLTVT.

The chain joins TRBV12-3 or TRBV12-4 to TRBJ1-1, with D perhaps matching TRBD1 (5 bases). Between the trimmed V and J ends, which lost 3 bases and 7 bases, there was a span of 9 bases. This CDR3 has 12 residues. CDR3 loop: CASSFGGIEAFF. The CDR3 nucleotides read TGTGCCAGCAGTTTTGGGGGTATTGAAGCTTTCTTT.

J is TRBJ2-7 and V is TRBV29-1; D may be TRBD2 (6 bases). This CDR3 spans 13 amino acids. Germline V gene sequence: CDR1 SQVTM, CDR2 ANQGSEA. Deletions cut 6 bases from V and 0 bases from J, with 12 bases between. The CDR3 DNA reads TGCAGCGTCCGGGACGGGAGCTCCTACGAGCAGTACTTC. Translation: CSVRDGSSYEQYF.

The rearrangement uses TRBV27 and TRBJ1-1; 7 bases match TRBD1. V trimming: 2 bases; J trimming: 5 bases; junction bases outside the gene matches: 20. Looked up from germline, CDR1 is MNHEY and CDR2 is SMNVEV (reference sequence). The CDR3 runs to 19 residues. The CDR3 region is CASSLDPGTSSGGGTEAFF. The CDR3 coding sequence is TGTGCCAGCAGTTTAGACCCTGGGACCTCCTCAGGGGGGGGGACTGAAGCTTTCTTT.

CDR3 residues: CASSLNPAGVGNTEAFF. CDR3 nucleotides: TGTGCCAGCAGCTTAAATCCCGCAGGGGTGGGGAACACTGAAGCTTTCTTT. The chain joins TRBV7-3 to TRBJ1-1, with D perhaps matching TRBD1 (6 bases). CDR1 and CDR2 from the germline V gene are SGHTA and FQGTGA. The V end lost 1 base, the J end lost 1 base, and 16 bases lay between the germline ends. The CDR3 is 17 amino acids.

The chain employs TRBV4-2 and TRBJ1-1; 7 bases match TRBD1. Germline V CDR1 and CDR2: LGHNA, YNFKEQ. V gave up 4 bases and J gave up 0 bases; unmatched junction bases: 8. The CDR3 contains 16 residues. The CDR3 DNA is TGTGCCAGCAGCCCCCTTCGGGGACAGATGAACACTGAAGCTTTCTTT. Protein product: CASSPLRGQMNTEAFF.

This chain links TRBV15 with TRBJ1-2; 10 positions agree with TRBD1. CDR3 size: 16 residues. Germline assignment: CDR1 LNHNV and CDR2 YYDKDF (reference sequence). V dropped 2 bases and J dropped 3; count of bases not matched to a gene: 6. The CDR3 protein is CATSRRTGGGDYGYTF. In nucleotides, the CDR3 is TGTGCCACCAGCAGACGGACAGGGGGTGGGGACTATGGCTACACCTTC.

The chain is built from TRBV2 and TRBJ2-3, with TRBD2 matching over 9 bases. The CDR3 is 17 residues long. J was trimmed by 2 bases and V by 3 bases; bases with no gene match: 9. Germline V gives CDR1 SNHLY, CDR2 FYNNEI. CDR3 residues: CASSEYRTSASTDTQYF. The CDR3 DNA is TGTGCCAGCAGTGAGTATCGGACTAGCGCGTCCACAGATACGCAGTATTTT.

V gene TRBV4-2 combines with J gene TRBJ2-7, with D tentatively TRBD2 (6 bases). V was clipped by 1 base and J by 0 bases, with 13 bases between them. This CDR3 contains 16 residues. Germline lookup yields CDR1 LGHNA and CDR2 YNFKEQ. CDR3 amino acids: CASSQAGTSTSYEQYF. Written as DNA, the CDR3 is TGTGCCAGCAGCCAAGCCGGGACTTCGACCTCCTACGAGCAGTACTTC.

This rearrangement joins TRBV5-4 to TRBJ1-2, with TRBD1 matching 8 bases. Germline V gene data show CDR1 as SGHNT and CDR2 as YYREEE (reference sequence). J lost 7 bases, V lost 0 bases, and 2 bases had no gene match. This CDR3 is built from 13 residues. The CDR3 bases are TGTGCCAGCAGCTTGGGGGACAGGCTTGGCTACACCTTC. Protein sequence: CASSLGDRLGYTF.

V and J are TRBV7-9 and TRBJ2-3, with D tentatively TRBD1 or TRBD2 (5 bases each). Germline-derived CDR1 and CDR2 are SEHNR and FQNEAQ (reference sequence). The ends were cut back, 2 bases at V and 4 bases at J, with 10 bases in the middle. The length of the CDR3 is 14 residues. The CDR3 here is CASSLKQGADTQYF. The DNA for the CDR3 is TGTGCCAGCAGCTTAAAGCAGGGAGCAGATACGCAGTATTTT.

DNA of the CDR3: TGTGCCAGCAGTTTAGGGGCGGACAGGGTGAACGGCTACACCTTC. This gives the protein CASSLGADRVNGYTF. The chain couples TRBV27 to TRBJ1-2, with TRBD1 matching over 8 bases. The CDR3 covers 15 residues. The ends lost 2 bases at V and 8 bases at J; junction bases unmatched: 10. Germline assignment: CDR1 MNHEY and CDR2 SMNVEV (reference sequence).

The chain has TRBV7-9 and TRBJ2-7, with D perhaps being TRBD1 or TRBD2 (6 bases each). This CDR3 has 15 residues. Germline CDR1 and CDR2: SEHNR and FQNEAQ (reference sequence). With 1 base removed from V and 4 bases from J, the gap between germline ends came to 14 bases. CDR3 loop: CASSLEGGPWYEQYF. CDR3 DNA sequence: TGTGCCAGCAGCTTAGAAGGGGGGCCCTGGTACGAGCAGTACTTC.

The gene calls are TRBV9 and TRBJ1-4; no clear D. The germline V gene encodes CDR1 SGDLS and CDR2 YYNGEE. V was pared by 4 bases and J by 4 bases, with 11 bases between. The CDR3 extends over 14 amino acids. CDR3 region: CASSPRRDNEKLFF. The CDR3 nucleotides read TGTGCCAGCAGCCCAAGAAGGGATAATGAAAAACTGTTTTTT.